This TCR beta chain was recovered during a study of regulatory T cells in long-lasting Graves disease. Study in general: Newly diagnosed Graves' patients had under 3 months of antithyroid drugs.

This clonotype was recorded many times. Time point in this sample: newly diagnosed GD, antithyroid drugs for less than 3 months. Making the TCR library involved RNA that had been extracted from PBMCs. TCR beta libraries were built with iRepertoire HTBI primers and Arm-PCR of CDR3 regions. TCRdb re-derived calls from the multiplex PCR reads in MiXCR, one entry per CDR3 protein. The repertoire consists of some 370,000 distinct CDR3 sequences, with roughly 12% occurring once and the leading ten covering 18%. The same specimen was also included in a second study, on T cells in Graves' hyperthyroidism and ophthalmopathy. As that study records: Prediction of ophthalmopathy progression came a median around 6.1 months pre-onset.

This clonotype was obtained from a woman aged 18-30 years with Graves disease. This sample comprised peripheral blood mononuclear cells (PBMCs), obtained at new diagnosis, from a patient treated with antithyroid drugs.

The CDR3 bases are TGCAGTGCTGCGGGAGGCGGATACACAGATACGCAGTATTTT. It translates to CSAAGGGYTDTQYF. V and J are TRBV20-1 and TRBJ2-3; TRBD2 aligns across 8 bases. Germline lookup yields CDR1 DFQATT and CDR2 SNEGSKA (reference sequence). Germline trimming cut 5 bases from V and 2 bases from J; bases unmatched to any gene: 6. The CDR3 extends over 14 amino acids.